A selection of T cell receptor beta chains follows, all from one sample in a study of identical twins. TCRdb reprocessed the 5' RACE reads with MiXCR, giving one entry per CDR3 protein. The sample holds roughly 280,000 distinct CDR3 sequences, roughly 10% seen once. The data also belong to a second study, concerning yellow fever vaccine responses in identical twins.

Sequenced: CD8+ T cells sorted from blood. The receptors stem from a woman in her late teens or twenties in good health. CDR3s include the opening cysteine and the closing phenylalanine or tryptophan. Fields, in order: clone size, V gene, D gene, J gene, CDR3 DNA, CDR3 protein. D genes are given only for firm matches. Where a row states a size, it is once, few, many or the class of an expanded clone; other rows omit it.

abundance: many; v_gene: TRBV13; d_gene: NA; j_gene: TRBJ2-2; CDR3nt: TGTGCCAGCAGCCTGGCCCTAGATGGGAACACCGGGGAGCTGTTTTTT; CDR3aa: CASSLALDGNTGELFF
abundance: few; v_gene: TRBV27; d_gene: NA; j_gene: TRBJ2-2; CDR3nt: TGTGCCAGCACTTGGGGGGCAAACACCGGGGAGCTGTTTTTT; CDR3aa: CASTWGANTGELFF
abundance: many; v_gene: TRBV20-1; d_gene: TRBD1; j_gene: TRBJ1-2; CDR3nt: TGCAGTGCTAGAGCGCCCGGACAGGGGAACTATAGCTACACCTTC; CDR3aa: CSARAPGQGNYSYTF
abundance: few; v_gene: TRBV4-1; d_gene: NA; j_gene: TRBJ2-3; CDR3nt: TGCGCCAGCAGACCCGTGGGGGTTGGAGATACGCAGTATTTT; CDR3aa: CASRPVGVGDTQYF
abundance: few; v_gene: TRBV25-1; d_gene: TRBD1; j_gene: TRBJ1-2; CDR3nt: TGTGCCAGCAGTGACTTAGGACAGGGAGGCTATGGCTACACCTTC; CDR3aa: CASSDLGQGGYGYTF
abundance: many; v_gene: TRBV7-2; d_gene: NA; j_gene: TRBJ2-1; CDR3nt: TGTGCCAGCAGCTTAGGACCAGGAGGGAATGAGCAGTTCTTC; CDR3aa: CASSLGPGGNEQFF
abundance: NA; v_gene: TRBV7-3; d_gene: TRBD1; j_gene: TRBJ1-5; CDR3nt: TGTGCCAGCCTCGGGGGGACGGACAGGGCCTTCGAGGGCAATCAGCCCCAGCATTTT; CDR3aa: CASLGGTDRAFEGNQPQHF
abundance: many; v_gene: TRBV19; d_gene: TRBD2; j_gene: TRBJ2-3; CDR3nt: TGTGCCAGTAGTATACTGGCGGGAGGTCCAGATACGCAGTATTTT; CDR3aa: CASSILAGGPDTQYF
abundance: few; v_gene: TRBV4-1; d_gene: NA; j_gene: TRBJ2-3; CDR3nt: TGCGCCAGCAGCCAACGTTCTGTGGCGGGGCCCACAGATACGCAGTATTTT; CDR3aa: CASSQRSVAGPTDTQYF
abundance: many; v_gene: TRBV20-1; d_gene: TRBD2; j_gene: TRBJ2-1; CDR3nt: TGCAGTGCTAGAGTTCTCAGACTAGCGGGGGGGGCCTACAATGAGCAGTTCTTC; CDR3aa: CSARVLRLAGGAYNEQFF
abundance: few; v_gene: TRBV20-1; d_gene: TRBD2; j_gene: TRBJ2-7; CDR3nt: TGCAGTGCTAGATGGACTAGCGGGGGATACGAGCAGTACTTC; CDR3aa: CSARWTSGGYEQYF
abundance: few; v_gene: TRBV7-9; d_gene: NA; j_gene: TRBJ1-3; CDR3nt: TGTGCCAGCAGAGGTGCAGGATCTGGAAACACCATATATTTT; CDR3aa: CASRGAGSGNTIYF
abundance: NA; v_gene: TRBV6-2/TRBV6-3; d_gene: NA; j_gene: TRBJ1-1; CDR3nt: TGTGCCAGCTGTCAGGGAGAGAACACTGAAGCTTTCTTT; CDR3aa: CASCQGENTEAFF
abundance: few; v_gene: TRBV9; d_gene: NA; j_gene: TRBJ2-1; CDR3nt: TGTGCCAGCAGCGTAGAGGGAAACTCCTACAATGAGCAGTTCTTC; CDR3aa: CASSVEGNSYNEQFF
abundance: few; v_gene: TRBV20-1; d_gene: NA; j_gene: TRBJ2-1; CDR3nt: TGCAGTGCTAGAGAGTGGACTGGAGATCATGAGCAGTTCTTC; CDR3aa: CSAREWTGDHEQFF
abundance: few; v_gene: TRBV14; d_gene: TRBD2; j_gene: TRBJ2-2; CDR3nt: TGTGCCAGCAGCCAAGAGGCCAGCCGATGGGAACTAGTGGGCGGGAGGACCACCGGGGAGCTGTTTTTT; CDR3aa: CASSQEASRWELVGGRTTGELFF
abundance: few; v_gene: TRBV20-1; d_gene: NA; j_gene: TRBJ2-1; CDR3nt: TGCAGTGCGAGGCCAGCGGGTCAGCAGTTCTTC; CDR3aa: CSARPAGQQFF
abundance: many; v_gene: TRBV15; d_gene: NA; j_gene: TRBJ2-1; CDR3nt: TGTGCCACCAGCAGGACGGTGGCGGGAGAGCAGTTCTTC; CDR3aa: CATSRTVAGEQFF
abundance: few; v_gene: TRBV10-2; d_gene: NA; j_gene: TRBJ2-2; CDR3nt: TGCGCCAGCGCAACTACCGGGGAGCTGTTTTTT; CDR3aa: CASATTGELFF
abundance: few; v_gene: TRBV1; d_gene: NA; j_gene: TRBJ2-5; CDR3nt: TGCACCAGCAGCCCTCCGTGGGAGACCCAGTACTTC; CDR3aa: CTSSPPWETQYF
abundance: NA; v_gene: TRBV27; d_gene: TRBD1; j_gene: TRBJ1-1; CDR3nt: TGTGCCAGCAGTTTATCTATTGACAGGGATGCTGAAGCTTTCTTT; CDR3aa: CASSLSIDRDAEAFF
abundance: NA; v_gene: TRBV6-1; d_gene: NA; j_gene: TRBJ2-3; CDR3nt: TGTGCCAGCAGTCCTATGACGGGCACAGATACGCAGTATTTT; CDR3aa: CASSPMTGTDTQYF
abundance: many; v_gene: TRBV4-2; d_gene: TRBD2; j_gene: TRBJ2-7; CDR3nt: TGTGCCAGCAGCCAAGAGACTAGCACCATGGGGGAGCAGTACTTC; CDR3aa: CASSQETSTMGEQYF
abundance: many; v_gene: TRBV3-1; d_gene: NA; j_gene: TRBJ2-3; CDR3nt: TGTGCCAGCAGCCAATTCGTACTTCCAGATACGCAGTATTTT; CDR3aa: CASSQFVLPDTQYF
abundance: few; v_gene: TRBV12-3/TRBV12-4; d_gene: NA; j_gene: TRBJ2-4; CDR3nt: TGTGCCAGCAGTTTAGACGCGTCGCGAGACGGGAACATTCAGTACTTC; CDR3aa: CASSLDASRDGNIQYF
abundance: NA; v_gene: TRBV7-6; d_gene: TRBD1; j_gene: TRBJ1-1; CDR3nt: TGTGCCAGCAGCTTAGTGATGGGACAGGCGAACACTGAAGCTTTCTTT; CDR3aa: CASSLVMGQANTEAFF
abundance: few; v_gene: TRBV5-1; d_gene: NA; j_gene: TRBJ2-7; CDR3nt: TGCGCCAGCAGCTTGTGGAGGGACAACTACGAGCAGTACTTC; CDR3aa: CASSLWRDNYEQYF
abundance: many; v_gene: TRBV12-3/TRBV12-4; d_gene: NA; j_gene: TRBJ2-7; CDR3nt: TGTGCCAGCAGCCTCGGGACCCCCTACGAGCAGTACTTC; CDR3aa: CASSLGTPYEQYF
abundance: NA; v_gene: TRBV27; d_gene: NA; j_gene: TRBJ1-1; CDR3nt: TGTGCCAGCAGTTTAGTCAGAGAAACTGAAGCTTTCTTT; CDR3aa: CASSLVRETEAFF
abundance: many; v_gene: TRBV5-1; d_gene: NA; j_gene: TRBJ2-1; CDR3nt: TGCGCCAGCAGCCACCCCCCCTACAATGAGCAGTTCTTC; CDR3aa: CASSHPPYNEQFF
abundance: NA; v_gene: TRBV20-1; d_gene: NA; j_gene: TRBJ2-7; CDR3nt: TGCAGTGCTCCGGGACTTCGCGAGGACGAGCAGTACTTC; CDR3aa: CSAPGLREDEQYF
abundance: NA; v_gene: TRBV5-1; d_gene: TRBD2; j_gene: TRBJ2-5; CDR3nt: TGCGCCAGCAGCGTGTACGGGGGGGCCGGAGAGACCCAGTACTTC; CDR3aa: CASSVYGGAGETQYF
abundance: NA; v_gene: TRBV6-4; d_gene: TRBD2; j_gene: TRBJ2-1; CDR3nt: TGTGCCAGCAGTTTCACTAGCGGGGGCAACAATGAGCAGTTCTTC; CDR3aa: CASSFTSGGNNEQFF
abundance: few; v_gene: TRBV29-1; d_gene: TRBD1; j_gene: TRBJ2-7; CDR3nt: TGCAGCGTTGTCCGCCAAGACGGGACAGGATTTAGTCTGCAGTACTTC; CDR3aa: CSVVRQDGTGFSLQYF
abundance: few; v_gene: TRBV2; d_gene: TRBD1; j_gene: TRBJ2-5; CDR3nt: TGTGCCAGCCCCAGGCCCCGGGACAGGGGGCTGAAGACCCAGTACTTC; CDR3aa: CASPRPRDRGLKTQYF
abundance: few; v_gene: TRBV12-3/TRBV12-4; d_gene: NA; j_gene: TRBJ1-1; CDR3nt: TGTGCCAGCAGTTTCACGAGACAGTACGGAGCTTTCTTT; CDR3aa: CASSFTRQYGAFF
abundance: many; v_gene: TRBV12-3/TRBV12-4; d_gene: NA; j_gene: TRBJ2-4; CDR3nt: TGTGCCAGCAGTTTTGAGTTAGCCAAAAACATTCAGTACTTC; CDR3aa: CASSFELAKNIQYF
abundance: many; v_gene: TRBV12-3/TRBV12-4; d_gene: NA; j_gene: TRBJ2-1; CDR3nt: TGTGCCAGCAGTCCTCGGCGGGCTAATGAGCAGTTCTTC; CDR3aa: CASSPRRANEQFF
abundance: NA; v_gene: TRBV5-1; d_gene: NA; j_gene: TRBJ1-6; CDR3nt: TGCGCCAGCAGCTTGCCGGGGTATAATTCACCCCTCCACTTT; CDR3aa: CASSLPGYNSPLHF
abundance: many; v_gene: TRBV29-1; d_gene: NA; j_gene: TRBJ2-1; CDR3nt: TGCAGCGCTACCCTAGCAGGGTCCCTTCTACTTGGAGAGCAGTTCTTC; CDR3aa: CSATLAGSLLLGEQFF
abundance: many; v_gene: TRBV5-1; d_gene: NA; j_gene: TRBJ2-4; CDR3nt: TGCGCCAGCGGCTTGAGCGATAAAAACATTCAGTACTTC; CDR3aa: CASGLSDKNIQYF
abundance: few; v_gene: TRBV7-3; d_gene: NA; j_gene: TRBJ2-2; CDR3nt: TGTGCCAGCAGCTTGGGGGTGGTTGACACCGGGGAGCTGTTTTTT; CDR3aa: CASSLGVVDTGELFF
abundance: many; v_gene: TRBV7-9; d_gene: TRBD2; j_gene: TRBJ2-5; CDR3nt: TGTGCCACCGACCCCATTAGCGGGAGAATCGGGACCCAGTACTTC; CDR3aa: CATDPISGRIGTQYF
abundance: NA; v_gene: TRBV29-1; d_gene: TRBD2; j_gene: TRBJ2-3; CDR3nt: TGCAGCGCACCGGGACTATCTAGCACAGATACGCAGTATTTT; CDR3aa: CSAPGLSSTDTQYF
abundance: few; v_gene: TRBV4-1; d_gene: TRBD2; j_gene: TRBJ2-2; CDR3nt: TGCGCCAGCAGCCAATTAGCGGGGGGGACCGGGGAGCTGTTTTTT; CDR3aa: CASSQLAGGTGELFF
abundance: NA; v_gene: TRBV20-1; d_gene: TRBD2; j_gene: TRBJ2-7; CDR3nt: TGCAGTGCTAGAGATCTAGCGGGGAACTCCTACGAGCAGTACTTC; CDR3aa: CSARDLAGNSYEQYF
abundance: many; v_gene: TRBV20-1; d_gene: TRBD1; j_gene: TRBJ2-7; CDR3nt: TGCAGTGCTAGGGGGACAGGATTGGACGAGCAGTACTTC; CDR3aa: CSARGTGLDEQYF
abundance: NA; v_gene: TRBV6-1; d_gene: NA; j_gene: TRBJ2-7; CDR3nt: TGTGCCAGCAGTCTTAACCACTTCTACGAGCAGTACTTC; CDR3aa: CASSLNHFYEQYF
abundance: many; v_gene: TRBV6-1; d_gene: TRBD2; j_gene: TRBJ2-3; CDR3nt: TGTGCCAGCAGTGGCGGACTAGCGGGATCGTCAGATACGCAGTATTTT; CDR3aa: CASSGGLAGSSDTQYF
abundance: few; v_gene: TRBV9; d_gene: NA; j_gene: TRBJ2-3; CDR3nt: TGTGCCAGCGGGGGGGGCCGCACAGATACGCAGTATTTT; CDR3aa: CASGGGRTDTQYF
abundance: many; v_gene: TRBV5-6; d_gene: TRBD1; j_gene: TRBJ2-7; CDR3nt: TGTGCCAGCAGCTTGGGACAGGGCCACGAGCAGTACTTC; CDR3aa: CASSLGQGHEQYF
abundance: NA; v_gene: TRBV7-6; d_gene: NA; j_gene: TRBJ2-5; CDR3nt: TGTGCCAGCAGCCTATCGATACGGGACTCCCGAGCCGAGACCCAGTACTTC; CDR3aa: CASSLSIRDSRAETQYF
abundance: NA; v_gene: TRBV5-6; d_gene: NA; j_gene: TRBJ2-1; CDR3nt: TGTGCCAGCAGCTTGGCTGCCCCCGAGCAGTTCTTC; CDR3aa: CASSLAAPEQFF
abundance: NA; v_gene: TRBV2; d_gene: TRBD1; j_gene: TRBJ2-2; CDR3nt: TGTGCCAGCAGTTTACCGGGACAGTGGCCCCCCGGGGAGCTGTTTTTT; CDR3aa: CASSLPGQWPPGELFF